This T cell receptor (beta chain) comes out of a study of beta chain features in type 1 diabetes. The whole isolated RNA underwent reverse transcription, so sequencing captured expressed TCRB transcripts. This table comes from immunoSEQ multiplex PCR, and its TCRdb copy is limited to in-frame clones, with some not included. Found here are under 850,000 clones, 13% of them singletons; the top ten hold less than 0.025%. Whole-study results and caveats: TCRB CDR3 length was moderately but significantly reduced in all four CD4+ subsets of Type 1 diabetes patients.

Note on this clone: The antigen remains undetermined.

In germline, CDR1 is SGHNT, CDR2 YYREEE (reference sequence). V was pared by 4 bases and J by 3 bases, with 13 bases between. The CDR3 loop spans 15 amino acids. The sequenced material came from naive CD4+ T cells from blood. The clonotype comes from a man between 18 and 35 years old with type 1 diabetes. The V call is TRBV5-4, the J call TRBJ1-4; D unresolved. DNA of the CDR3: TGTGCCAGCAGCATTGGACGGGTGGCTAATGAAAAACTGTTTTTT. This translates into CASSIGRVANEKLFF.